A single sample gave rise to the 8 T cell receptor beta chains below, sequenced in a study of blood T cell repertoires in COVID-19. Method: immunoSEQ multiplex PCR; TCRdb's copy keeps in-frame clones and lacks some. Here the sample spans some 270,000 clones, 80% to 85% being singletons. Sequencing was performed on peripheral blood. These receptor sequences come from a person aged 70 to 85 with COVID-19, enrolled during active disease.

CDR3 protein: CAWDFRVSANEQFF. DNA of the CDR3: TGTGCCTGGGACTTCAGGGTAAGCGCCAATGAGCAGTTCTTC. J is TRBJ2-1 and V is TRBV30, with D maybe TRBD1 (5 bases). The CDR3 spans 14 residues. Germline values: CDR1 GTSNPN, CDR2 SVGIG (reference sequence). Trimming removed 5 bases from V and 6 bases from J, with 17 bases in between.

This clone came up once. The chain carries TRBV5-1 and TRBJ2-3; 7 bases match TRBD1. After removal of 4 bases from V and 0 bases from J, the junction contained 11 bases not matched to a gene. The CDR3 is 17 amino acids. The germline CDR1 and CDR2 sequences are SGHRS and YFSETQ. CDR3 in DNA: TGCGCCAGCAGCAAAAAACGACAGGGAGTGAGCACAGATACGCAGTATTTT. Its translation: CASSKKRQGVSTDTQYF.

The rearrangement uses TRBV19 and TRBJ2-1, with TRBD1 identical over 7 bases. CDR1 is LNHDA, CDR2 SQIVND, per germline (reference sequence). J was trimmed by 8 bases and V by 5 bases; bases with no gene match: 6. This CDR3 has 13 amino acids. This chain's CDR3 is CASSVTGNYEQFF. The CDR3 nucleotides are TGTGCCAGTAGTGTGACAGGGAATTATGAGCAGTTCTTC.

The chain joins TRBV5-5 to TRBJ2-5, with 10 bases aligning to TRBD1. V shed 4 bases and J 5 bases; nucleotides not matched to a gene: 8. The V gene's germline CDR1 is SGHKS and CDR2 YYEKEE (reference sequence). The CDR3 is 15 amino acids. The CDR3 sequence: CASSDTGTGVETQYF. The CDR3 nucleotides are TGTGCCAGCAGCGACACCGGGACAGGGGTCGAGACCCAGTACTTC.

The DNA of the CDR3 is TGTGCCAGCAGCCTAAGTTTGGTGGAGCAGTTCTTC. Protein: CASSLSLVEQFF. The chain joins TRBV7-2 to TRBJ2-1; the D is unclear. Germline-derived CDR1 and CDR2 are SGHTA and FQGNSA. The CDR3 has 12 amino acids. V was pared by 5 bases and J by 10 bases, with 12 bases between.

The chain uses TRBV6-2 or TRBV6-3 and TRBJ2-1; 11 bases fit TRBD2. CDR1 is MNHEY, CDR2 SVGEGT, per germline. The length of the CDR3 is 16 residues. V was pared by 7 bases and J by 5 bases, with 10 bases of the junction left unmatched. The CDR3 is CASTPFSGRGHNEQFF. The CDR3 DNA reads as TGTGCCAGCACCCCCTTTAGCGGGAGGGGGCACAATGAGCAGTTCTTC.

CDR3 nucleotides: TGTGCCACCAGTGACCAGGACAGCTATGGCTACACCTTC. The encoded protein is CATSDQDSYGYTF. The chain uses TRBV24-1 and TRBJ1-2, with D maybe TRBD1 (6 bases). V was clipped by 4 bases and J by 4 bases, with 9 bases between them. The CDR3 extends over 13 amino acids. Germline-derived CDR1 and CDR2 are KGHDR and SFDVKD.

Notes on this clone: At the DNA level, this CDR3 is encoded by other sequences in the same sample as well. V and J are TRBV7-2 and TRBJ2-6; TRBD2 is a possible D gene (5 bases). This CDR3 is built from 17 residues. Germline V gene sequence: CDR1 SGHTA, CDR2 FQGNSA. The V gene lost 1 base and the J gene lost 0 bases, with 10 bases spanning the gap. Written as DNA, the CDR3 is TGTGCCAGCAGCTTAGGCGGGCCGCGCTCTGGGGCCAACGTCCTGACTTTC. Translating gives CASSLGGPRSGANVLTF. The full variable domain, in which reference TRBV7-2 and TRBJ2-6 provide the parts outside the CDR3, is GAGVSQSPSNKVTEKGKDVELRCDPISGHTALYWYRQSLGQGLEFLIYFQGNSAPDKSGLPSDRFSAERTGGSVSTLTIQRTQQEDSAVYLCASSLGGPRSGANVLTFGAGSRLTVL.